The clone carrying this T cell receptor (beta chain) occurred a few times. Just one base apart from a much larger clone, this may be a read error. The CDR3 is made up of 14 amino acids. Germline V gene lookup returns CDR1 LGHDT and CDR2 YNNKEL (reference sequence). With 1 base clipped from V and 7 bases from J, the junction kept 2 bases outside the gene matches. The use of a sample-barcoded 5' primer and a J-beta primer mix characterized a second PCR of 7 to 11 cycles. TCRdb used MiXCR to reprocess the 5' RACE reads, holding one entry per CDR3 protein. The sample contains roughly 790,000 distinct CDR3 sequences, roughly two fifths of which appear only once. The entry originates in a study of blood T cells in healthy people across ages.

The chain has TRBV3-1 and TRBJ2-5; 11 bases are shared with TRBD1. This TCR derives from a woman aged 55-75 years in good health. What was sequenced was blood. The CDR3 sequence is CASSQGGQGGTQYF. DNA for the CDR3: TGTGCCAGCAGCCAAGGGGGACAGGGGGGGACCCAGTACTTC.